Listed below are T cell receptor beta chains from one sample, sequenced in a study of T cells after yellow fever vaccination. TCRdb re-called the 5' RACE reads through MiXCR, storing one row per CDR3 protein. The sample yields a few hundred thousand distinct CDR3 sequences, about 4% seen once. The specimen comprised PBMCs, sampled 5 days after the yellow fever booster vaccination. The origin of the receptors is a young man who received the YFV17D yellow fever vaccine. CDR3s include the opening cysteine and the closing phenylalanine or tryptophan. The D gene is left open where the match is weak. Clone size is not always given. Where it is, it says once, few, many or a class for expanded clones.

v_call	clone_size	j_call	d_call	cdr3_aa	cdr3_nt
TRBV4-3	few	TRBJ2-2	.	CASSQDSTGRKTGELFF	TGCGCCAGCAGCCAAGATTCGACAGGGAGGAAAACCGGGGAGCTGTTTTTT
TRBV7-9	few	TRBJ1-1	.	CASSQQDGNTEAFF	TGTGCCAGCAGCCAGCAGGACGGAAACACTGAAGCTTTCTTT
TRBV6-6	.	TRBJ1-2	.	CASSYSRPTLSNYGYTF	TGTGCCAGCAGTTACTCGAGGCCGACCCTTTCTAACTATGGCTACACCTTC
TRBV7-9	many	TRBJ2-5	.	CASSSLETQYF	TGTGCCAGCAGCTCACTGGAAACCCAGTACTTC
TRBV12-3/TRBV12-4	.	TRBJ2-2	TRBD2	CASTNRRGDANTGELFF	TGTGCCAGCACCAACCGGCGGGGGGACGCGAACACCGGGGAGCTGTTTTTT
TRBV18	many	TRBJ2-1	.	CASSPRDYNEQFF	TGTGCCAGCTCACCTAGAGATTACAATGAGCAGTTCTTC
TRBV20-1	few	TRBJ1-1	.	CSAGPRTGNTEAFF	TGCAGTGCTGGCCCCCGGACGGGGAACACTGAAGCTTTCTTT
TRBV10-3	.	TRBJ1-3	.	CAISAPSGLSGNTIYF	TGTGCCATCAGTGCCCCCTCAGGGCTCTCTGGAAACACCATATATTTT
TRBV28	many	TRBJ1-3	.	CASSFPIPGNTIYF	TGTGCCAGCAGTTTTCCGATCCCTGGAAACACCATATATTTT
TRBV7-2	.	TRBJ2-1	TRBD1	CASSLSGQGWDNEQFF	TGTGCCAGCAGCTTGTCCGGACAGGGGTGGGACAATGAGCAGTTCTTC
TRBV6-5	many	TRBJ2-3	.	CATQGGSWTDTQYF	TGTGCCACACAAGGGGGGTCTTGGACAGATACGCAGTATTTT
TRBV5-6	.	TRBJ1-6	TRBD1	CASSFVDRENSPLHF	TGTGCCAGCAGCTTCGTGGACAGGGAGAATTCACCCCTCCACTTT
TRBV9	many	TRBJ1-1	.	CASSPRDRNTEAFF	TGTGCCAGCAGCCCTCGGGATAGAAACACTGAAGCTTTCTTT
TRBV7-9	.	TRBJ2-2	.	CAYEGGELFF	TGTGCCTACGAGGGCGGGGAGCTGTTTTTT
TRBV5-1	.	TRBJ2-3	.	CASSNAGDTQYF	TGCGCCAGCAGCAACGCGGGAGATACGCAGTATTTT
TRBV9	.	TRBJ2-5	.	CASSPQGGAQETQYF	TGTGCCAGCAGCCCTCAGGGTGGGGCGCAAGAGACCCAGTACTTC
TRBV7-2	many	TRBJ2-1	TRBD2	CASSLGGAGGNEQFF	TGTGCCAGCAGCCTTGGGGGTGCGGGGGGCAATGAGCAGTTCTTC
TRBV7-2	many	TRBJ2-2	TRBD1	CASSLAFGTGYTGELFF	TGTGCCAGCAGCTTAGCGTTTGGGACAGGGTATACCGGGGAGCTGTTTTTT
TRBV12-3/TRBV12-4	.	TRBJ1-2	TRBD1	CASSWDRPGDYGYTF	TGTGCCAGCAGTTGGGACAGGCCCGGAGACTATGGCTACACCTTC
TRBV4-1	few	TRBJ2-7	.	CASSQDPAGGGPEQYF	TGCGCCAGCAGCCAAGATCCGGCAGGGGGGGGACCCGAGCAGTACTTC
TRBV9	.	TRBJ2-3	TRBD1	CASSRQGRDTQYF	TGTGCCAGCAGTCGACAGGGCCGAGATACGCAGTATTTT
TRBV5-1	.	TRBJ2-7	.	CASSPNPGGNLLYEQYF	TGCGCCAGCAGCCCCAACCCCGGCGGAAATCTACTCTACGAGCAGTACTTC
TRBV29-1	many	TRBJ2-5	.	CSVGGHSSQETQYF	TGCAGCGTTGGGGGGCACAGCTCCCAAGAGACCCAGTACTTC
TRBV7-2	.	TRBJ2-3	TRBD2	CASSSGGLATDTQYF	TGTGCCAGCAGCTCGGGGGGACTAGCGACAGATACGCAGTATTTT
TRBV4-3	few	TRBJ2-7	.	CASSQELGSPFEQYF	TGCGCCAGCAGCCAAGAACTCGGGTCCCCTTTCGAGCAGTACTTC
TRBV18	many	TRBJ2-3	TRBD2	CASSPGLAGGPRDTQYF	TGTGCCAGCTCACCAGGACTAGCGGGGGGGCCTAGAGATACGCAGTATTTT
TRBV7-2	many	TRBJ1-5	.	CASSLGGGGQPQHF	TGTGCCAGCAGCCTAGGGGGGGGCGGTCAGCCCCAGCATTTT
TRBV29-1	many	TRBJ1-5	TRBD1	CSVAGGEGQPQHF	TGCAGCGTAGCAGGGGGCGAAGGTCAGCCCCAGCATTTT
TRBV7-9	many	TRBJ2-1	TRBD2	CASRSGDSYNEQFF	TGTGCAAGCAGGAGCGGGGATTCCTACAATGAGCAGTTCTTC
TRBV3-1	.	TRBJ2-5	TRBD1	CASRDREEETQYF	TGTGCCAGCAGGGACAGGGAGGAAGAGACCCAGTACTTC
TRBV20-1	many	TRBJ2-3	TRBD2	CSADSGGADTQYF	TGCAGTGCTGACAGCGGGGGTGCAGATACGCAGTATTTT
TRBV7-9	many	TRBJ2-1	.	CASLGDSHNEQFF	TGTGCCAGCTTAGGGGACTCTCACAATGAGCAGTTCTTC